This T cell receptor (beta chain) stems from a study of blood T cell repertoires in COVID-19. CDR3 length: 16 residues. Trimming at V came to 1 base and at J to 9 bases, leaving 11 bases not matched to a gene. Germline V lookup: CDR1 MGHRA, CDR2 YSYEKL. Libraries were prepared by immunoSEQ multiplex PCR; TCRdb keeps only in-frame clonotypes and omits some of them. The table includes over 150,000 clones, 70% to 85% detected once. This chain uses TRBV4-1 with TRBJ2-1, with 8 bases lining up with TRBD1. What was sequenced was peripheral blood. This sequence was found in a woman aged 55-70 years with acute or convalescent COVID-19. CDR3 residues: CASSQAPGQVSGEQFF. Here the CDR3 DNA reads TGCGCCAGCAGCCAAGCCCCGGGACAGGTTTCCGGTGAGCAGTTCTTC.